The 11 T cell receptor beta chains given below trace back to one sample, sequenced in a study of control samples from healthy donors and cancer patients (TCRdb year 2020). To prepare the library, the immunoSEQ multiplex PCR assay was applied. In its TCRdb copy, this immuneACCESS table keeps in-frame sequences only and misses some clones. Where compared with another copy, unresolved V genes explain less than half of these, and the others have no known cause. The sample contains about 140,000 clones, about nine tenths of them found a single time. The ten largest clones add up to approximately 9.4% of the sample. The sample taken for sequencing was blood. The receptors were gathered from a woman younger than 45 in good health.

V usage is TRBV5-6 and J usage is TRBJ2-7, with 7 bases that match TRBD1. The trim removed 1 base at V and 2 bases at J, leaving 9 bases unmatched. CDR1 and CDR2 (germline): SGHDT, YYEEEE. The CDR3 has 16 amino acids. CDR3 sequence (DNA): TGTGCCAGCAGCTTGAGCCCGACAGGGCCGACCTACGAGCAGTACTTC. Translated: CASSLSPTGPTYEQYF.

The chain couples TRBV29-1 to TRBJ2-7; TRBD2 agrees at 7 bases. The CDR3 is 16 residues long. Per germline, CDR1 SQVTM and CDR2 ANQGSEA. V lost 5 bases and J lost 0; bases outside the gene matches: 13. DNA of the CDR3: TGCAGCGTTCGCCAGGGTTCTAGCGGAGGCTCCTACGAGCAGTACTTC. Translation: CSVRQGSSGGSYEQYF.

In this sample, this clone turned up a few times. This chain uses TRBV4-2 with TRBJ2-5; 10 bases agree with TRBD2. The CDR3 length is 15 residues. CDR1 and CDR2 from the germline V gene are LGHNA and YNFKEQ. After removal of 2 bases from V and 2 bases from J, the junction contained 2 bases not matched to a gene. The CDR3 reads CASSQLAGEQETQYF. CDR3 in DNA: TGTGCCAGCAGCCAACTAGCGGGAGAGCAAGAGACCCAGTACTTC.

The chain carries TRBV29-1 and TRBJ1-5; 7 nucleotides match TRBD1. Trimming cost V 5 bases and J 4 bases; bases outside gene matches: 11. The CDR3 length is 15 residues. CDR1 and CDR2 from the germline V gene are SQVTM and ANQGSEA. CDR3 loop: CSVSVDTGVNQPQHF. The CDR3 DNA reads as TGCAGCGTTTCGGTGGATACAGGGGTTAATCAGCCCCAGCATTTT.

This chain links TRBV7-3 with TRBJ2-2, with TRBD2 matching over 7 bases. The CDR3 is 15 residues long. Germline-derived CDR1 and CDR2 are SGHTA and FQGTGA. Trimming cost V 5 bases and J 1 base; bases outside gene matches: 4. The CDR3 DNA follows: TGTGCCAGCAGCCCCTTAGCGGGGAACACCGGGGAGCTGTTTTTT. It translates to CASSPLAGNTGELFF.

The J gene is TRBJ2-7, the V gene TRBV30, with D perhaps being TRBD1 or TRBD2 (6 bases each). CDR1 GTSNPN and CDR2 SVGIG come from the germline V gene (reference sequence). Trimming removed 8 bases at V and 2 bases at J, with 16 bases between. This CDR3 has 13 amino acids. The CDR3 protein is CAGGRGRAYEQYF. CDR3 DNA: TGTGCCGGAGGTCGGGGGCGAGCCTACGAGCAGTACTTC.

The chain links TRBV30 to TRBJ1-2, with D maybe TRBD1 (6 bases). CDR3 length: 14 residues. Germline CDR1 GTSNPN, CDR2 SVGIG (reference sequence). V was trimmed by 2 bases and J by 3 bases, leaving 13 bases between them. DNA for the CDR3: TGTGCCTGGAGTCAAGGGGGTCTGGACTATGGCTACACCTTC. This translates into CAWSQGGLDYGYTF. Filled out from reference TRBV30 and TRBJ1-2, the complete variable domain reads SQTIHQWPATLVQPVGSPLSLECTVEGTSNPNLYWYRQAAGRGLQLLFYSVGIGQISSEVPQNLSASRPQDRQFILSSKKLLLSDSGFYLCAWSQGGLDYGYTFGSGTRLTVV.

This clone was seen once. The V call is TRBV3-1 (or the pseudogene TRBV3-2), the J call TRBJ1-2; D unclear. The CDR3 covers 13 residues. Trimming left V 4 bases short and J 7 bases short, with 13 bases between. Germline CDR1 LGHDT, CDR2 YNNKEL (reference sequence). This CDR3 is CASSLVGAVGYTF. The CDR3 DNA reads TGTGCCAGCAGCCTGGTAGGTGCTGTTGGCTACACCTTC.

The rearrangement uses TRBV28 and TRBJ1-4; D is unclear. The CDR3 is made up of 17 amino acids. From germline, CDR1 is MDHEN and CDR2 SYDVKM. V shed 5 bases and J shed 0 bases, with 16 bases lying between them. CDR3 sequence: CASSKWVEATTNEKLFF. Here the CDR3 DNA reads TGTGCCAGCAGTAAGTGGGTCGAGGCTACAACTAATGAAAAACTGTTTTTT.

The rearrangement joins TRBV3-1 (or the pseudogene TRBV3-2) to TRBJ1-1, with TRBD1 identical over 7 bases. The CDR3 has 14 amino acids. The trim removed 5 bases at V and 5 bases at J, leaving 8 bases unmatched. CDR1 and CDR2 from the germline V gene are LGHDT and YNNKEL (reference sequence). CDR3 protein: CASSGGGLSTEAFF. The CDR3 DNA sequence: TGTGCCAGCAGCGGAGGGGGCCTTTCGACTGAAGCTTTCTTT.

This clone was counted once. The chain employs TRBV11-2 and TRBJ1-1; 9 positions match TRBD1. Germline V gives CDR1 SGHAT, CDR2 FQNNGV. The V and J ends lost 4 bases and 3 bases, in that order; junction bases with no gene match: 6. The CDR3 runs to 15 residues. The CDR3 DNA is TGTGCCAGCAGCTACACCCGGGACAGGGACACTGAAGCTTTCTTT. Encoded protein: CASSYTRDRDTEAFF.